This TCR beta chain stems from a study of T cells in Graves' hyperthyroidism and ophthalmopathy. General study findings and limits: A median about 6.2 months before onset, the model predicted ophthalmopathy.

This clonotype occurred many times. Its antigen is not identified. Regions amplified from RNA transcripts were the TCR beta CDR3 regions. Primed by the HTBI set, a first-round RT-PCR was run on the TCR CDR3. Each CDR3 protein gets one entry after TCRdb re-called the multiplex PCR reads with MiXCR. Here the sample spans more than 500,000 distinct CDR3 sequences, roughly 16% being singletons. Ophthalmopathy in the patients scored at least 3 on Clinical Activity Score and at least 4 on NOSPECS grade, lasting under 3 months. Germline CDR1 is MNHNS and CDR2 is SASEGT. Trimming took 5 bases from V and 6 from J; bases not matched to a gene: 5. The CDR3 length is 14 residues.

The chain employs TRBV6-1 and TRBJ2-2; TRBD1 agrees at 8 bases. This TCR was sampled from a woman younger than 45 with Graves' ophthalmopathy. Material: blood. The CDR3 is CASSIRGLAGELFF. CDR3 coding DNA: TGTGCCAGCAGTATCAGGGGGCTCGCCGGGGAGCTGTTTTTT.